This TCR beta chain was documented in a study of blood T cells in healthy people across ages. Then a second PCR, running about 7 to 11 cycles, was carried out with a sample-barcoded 5' primer and a J-beta primer mix. A template-switch adaptor with 12 random nucleotides tagged each cDNA molecule. Using its own MiXCR run on the 5' RACE reads, TCRdb lists one record per CDR3 protein. The repertoire holds some 920,000 distinct CDR3 sequences, about 51% seen once, with 20% to 25% in the top ten. Study-level points and caveats: With unsorted PBMCs, a conclusive comparison of naive versus antigen-experienced cells was not possible. Diversity of TCR beta per million T cells declined in a roughly linear way with age.

The table lists this clonotype with a few counts. As yet, its antigen is unknown. Approximately 10 milliliters of peripheral blood were drawn from each donor into EDTA-treated tubes. Sequenced sample: blood. The source is a woman between 55 and 75 years old in good health.

The CDR3 reads CSAKGLADSYNEQFF. CDR3 DNA: TGCAGTGCTAAGGGTCTAGCGGACTCCTACAATGAGCAGTTCTTC. The chain uses TRBV20-1 and TRBJ2-1; 7 bases fit TRBD2. The CDR3 has 15 amino acids. The germline gives CDR1 DFQATT, CDR2 SNEGSKA (reference sequence). Unmatched junction bases numbered 6, after V lost 4 bases and J lost 0 bases.